The 9 T cell receptor beta chains listed next were all sequenced from one sample in a study of memory CD4+ T cells and cytomegalovirus serostatus. Profiled with immunoSEQ multiplex PCR; TCRdb holds only in-frame clones, not every one. The sample shows some 52,000 clones, 80% of them seen only once. Single viable CD3+CD4+CD8-CD45RO+ cells were sorted as the memory CD4+ T cells. Sequencing was done on a sample of memory CD4+ T cells from blood. Receptor source: an adult in good health and CMV-seropositive.

By sample share, this clone is medium-sized (0.01 to 0.1%). The V call is TRBV10-3, the J call TRBJ2-7, with 9 bases fitting TRBD1. The germline CDR1 and CDR2 sequences are ENHRY and SYGVKD. After removal of 0 bases from V and 5 bases from J, the junction contained 5 bases not matched to a gene. The CDR3 is 15 residues long. CDR3 DNA sequence: TGTGCCATCAGTGAGTCACAGGACAGGGGCCACGAGCAGTACTTC. Its protein product is CAISESQDRGHEQYF.

V is TRBV19 and J is TRBJ1-1, with D unresolved. Deletions cut 1 base from V and 1 base from J, with 7 bases between. Germline V CDR1 and CDR2: LNHDA, SQIVND (reference sequence). CDR3 length: 14 residues. The CDR3 protein is CASSIGSANTEAFF. CDR3 DNA sequence: TGTGCCAGTAGTATAGGATCAGCGAACACTGAAGCTTTCTTT.

The V and J genes are TRBV27 and TRBJ1-1, with D perhaps matching TRBD1 (5 bases). CDR3 length: 14 amino acids. CDR1 and CDR2 from the germline V gene are MNHEY and SMNVEV (reference sequence). V dropped 1 base and J dropped 5 bases, with 11 bases sitting between them. CDR3 sequence reads: CASSLFAGRTEAFF. The CDR3 region has the DNA TGTGCCAGCAGTTTATTCGCAGGGCGGACTGAAGCTTTCTTT.

This rearrangement joins TRBV19 to TRBJ2-5; 7 bases align to TRBD1. This CDR3 spans 13 amino acids. The junction had 5 bases not matched to a gene; V was cut back by 6 bases and J by 4 bases. CDR1 and CDR2 (germline): LNHDA, SQIVND (reference sequence). In DNA, the CDR3 is TGTGCCAGTAGCAACCGGGACAGAGAGACCCAGTACTTC. Protein product: CASSNRDRETQYF. The full variable domain, with the rest looked up from reference TRBV19 and TRBJ2-5, is DGGITQSPKYLFRKEGQNVTLSCEQNLNHDAMYWYRQDPGQGLRLIYYSQIVNDFQKGDIAEGYSVSREKKESFPLTVTSAQKNPTAFYLCASSNRDRETQYFGPGTRLLVL.

V and J are TRBV7-2 and TRBJ2-1, with D possibly matching TRBD2 (5 bases). The CDR3 totals 14 residues. The germline CDR1 and CDR2 sequences are SGHTA and FQGNSA. Trimming took off 5 bases at V and 6 bases at J, with 14 bases between the two ends. The CDR3 bases are TGTGCCAGCAGCCGGCCGGCTAGCCGCAATGAGCAGTTCTTC. Its translation is CASSRPASRNEQFF.

The genes are TRBV30 and TRBJ1-1; maybe TRBD1 (5 bases). The CDR3 covers 14 residues. Germline values: CDR1 GTSNPN, CDR2 SVGIG (reference sequence). Between the trimmed V and J ends, which lost 7 bases and 0 bases, there was a span of 15 bases. The CDR3 nucleotides are TGTGCCTTCTCCCGTGACAGCATGAACACTGAAGCTTTCTTT. This encodes CAFSRDSMNTEAFF.

This chain uses TRBV28 with TRBJ2-5; perhaps TRBD1 as D (6 bases). The V end lost 11 bases, the J end lost 2 bases, and 9 bases lay between the germline ends. In germline, CDR1 is MDHEN, CDR2 SYDVKM. This CDR3 region has 11 residues. The CDR3 DNA reads as TGTGCCGCCCAGGGGCAAGAGACCCAGTACTTC. Its translation is CAAQGQETQYF.

The genes are TRBV5-4 and TRBJ2-3; D may be TRBD2 (5 bases). The CDR3 covers 15 residues. Trimming shortened V by 4 bases and J by 6 bases, and 18 bases separated the two germline ends. Germline-derived CDR1 and CDR2 are SGHNT and YYREEE (reference sequence). The CDR3 coding sequence is TGTGCCAGCAGCCAACAGCAGAGGGCGGGTGATACGCAGTATTTT. Its translation is CASSQQQRAGDTQYF.

The rearrangement uses TRBV18 and TRBJ1-1; tentatively, D is TRBD1 (6 bases). Germline CDR1 and CDR2: KGHSH and LQKENI. The V and J ends lost 5 bases and 1 base respectively, with 11 bases between them. The CDR3 runs to 14 residues. This CDR3 is CASSKDRKNTEAFF. The CDR3 DNA reads as TGTGCCAGCTCAAAGGACAGAAAGAACACTGAAGCTTTCTTT.